This T cell receptor beta chain originates from a study of T cells after yellow fever vaccination. With V trimmed by 0 bases and J by 4 bases, 8 bases remained unmatched. CDR1 and CDR2 (germline): SGHRS, YFSETQ. The CDR3 sequence is 18 residues long. Each CDR3 protein gets one entry after TCRdb re-called the 5' RACE reads with MiXCR. The sample records around 610,000 distinct CDR3 sequences, approximately 13% being singletons. Sequenced material: PBMCs, taken on the day of the yellow fever booster vaccination. The TCR was taken from a man aged 25 to 40 who received the YFV17D yellow fever vaccine. V and J are TRBV5-1 and TRBJ2-2, with TRBD1 identical over 11 bases. The DNA for the CDR3 is TGCGCCAGCAGCTTGGTAGGACAGGGGGCTGGAAGCACCGGGGAGCTGTTTTTT. Translation: CASSLVGQGAGSTGELFF.